Listed below are T cell receptor beta chains from one sample, sequenced in a study of OX40 agonist ivuxolimab in advanced cancers. Sequencing was performed with immunoSEQ multiplex PCR; in TCRdb, only in-frame clones are kept and a portion is missing. The sample records 45,000 to 60,000 clones, 88% being singletons. The sequencing used CD4+ or CD8+ T cells sorted from blood, collected in a trial of the OX40 agonist ivuxolimab. The receptors originated from an adult with an advanced solid tumor such as melanoma, head and neck, liver or kidney cancer. The CDR3 runs from the conserved cysteine through the conserved F or W. A D gene is named only where the DNA matches it firmly. Only part of the rows carry a size: once, few, many, or a class if the clone is expanded.

clone size: -; CDR3 length: 12; D gene: TRBD2; J gene: TRBJ2-3; V gene: TRBV19; CDR3 DNA: TGTGCCAGTACAGGAGATAGCGGGAGAAGTTATTTT; CDR3 protein: CASTGDSGRSYF
clone size: -; CDR3 length: 13; D gene: -; J gene: TRBJ1-1; V gene: TRBV28; CDR3 DNA: TGTGCCAGCAGAACAGGGTTGAACACTGAAGCTTTCTTT; CDR3 protein: CASRTGLNTEAFF
clone size: -; CDR3 length: 16; D gene: TRBD2; J gene: TRBJ2-1; V gene: TRBV6-4; CDR3 DNA: TGTGCCAGCAGTGACTGGGGGACTAGCGGAGTCAATGAGCAGTTCTTC; CDR3 protein: CASSDWGTSGVNEQFF
clone size: once; CDR3 length: 16; D gene: -; J gene: TRBJ2-1; V gene: TRBV18; CDR3 DNA: TGTGCCAGCTCACACCCGCAGGACTGGGCGGACAATGAGCAGTTCTTC; CDR3 protein: CASSHPQDWADNEQFF
clone size: once; CDR3 length: 12; D gene: -; J gene: TRBJ2-1; V gene: TRBV2; CDR3 DNA: TGTGCCAGCAGTTGGGGGAGCAATGAGCAGTTCTTC; CDR3 protein: CASSWGSNEQFF
clone size: once; CDR3 length: 15; D gene: -; J gene: TRBJ2-1; V gene: TRBV28; CDR3 DNA: TGTGCCAGCACCTTTGGAAGAACAGGGAACAATGAGCAGTTCTTC; CDR3 protein: CASTFGRTGNNEQFF
clone size: -; CDR3 length: 13; D gene: -; J gene: TRBJ1-4; V gene: TRBV10-3; CDR3 DNA: TGTGCCATCAGTGAAAGACCAAACGAAAAACTGTTTTTT; CDR3 protein: CAISERPNEKLFF
clone size: -; CDR3 length: 14; D gene: -; J gene: TRBJ2-5; V gene: TRBV29-1; CDR3 DNA: TGCAGCGCTAGGTTGGGGAGAGGGCAAGAGACCCAGTACTTC; CDR3 protein: CSARLGRGQETQYF
clone size: once; CDR3 length: 13; D gene: -; J gene: TRBJ1-2; V gene: TRBV6-6; CDR3 DNA: TGTGCCAGCAGTTACCGGGACCGTTATGGCTACACCTTC; CDR3 protein: CASSYRDRYGYTF
clone size: few; CDR3 length: 15; D gene: -; J gene: TRBJ1-2; V gene: TRBV5-4; CDR3 DNA: TGTGCCAGCAGCTTGGGCAGAGGGGCAAACTATGGCTACACCTTC; CDR3 protein: CASSLGRGANYGYTF
clone size: -; CDR3 length: 15; D gene: -; J gene: TRBJ2-6; V gene: TRBV7-3; CDR3 DNA: TGTGCCAGCAGCCTTCCGTCCTCTGGGGCCAACGTCCTGACTTTC; CDR3 protein: CASSLPSSGANVLTF
clone size: -; CDR3 length: 15; D gene: TRBD1; J gene: TRBJ2-5; V gene: TRBV6-5; CDR3 DNA: TGTGCCAGCAGTTACCGGGACAGGGGCCAAGAGACCCAGTACTTC; CDR3 protein: CASSYRDRGQETQYF
clone size: -; CDR3 length: 13; D gene: -; J gene: TRBJ2-2; V gene: TRBV7-2; CDR3 DNA: TGTGCCAGCAGTCTCACGCACACCGGGGAGCTGTTTTTT; CDR3 protein: CASSLTHTGELFF
clone size: -; CDR3 length: 16; D gene: TRBD2; J gene: TRBJ2-7; V gene: TRBV25-1; CDR3 DNA: TGTGCCAGCAGTGAACTCATGGGTAGCGGGAGGGACGAGCAGTACTTC; CDR3 protein: CASSELMGSGRDEQYF
clone size: -; CDR3 length: 13; D gene: -; J gene: TRBJ1-1; V gene: TRBV7-2; CDR3 DNA: TGTGCCAGCAGCTTAGTCATGAACACTGAAGCTTTCTTT; CDR3 protein: CASSLVMNTEAFF
clone size: -; CDR3 length: 13; D gene: -; J gene: TRBJ1-1; V gene: TRBV5-1; CDR3 DNA: TGCGCCAGTACCCGAGAACCGAACACTGAAGCTTTCTTT; CDR3 protein: CASTREPNTEAFF
clone size: -; CDR3 length: 14; D gene: -; J gene: TRBJ1-2; V gene: TRBV25-1; CDR3 DNA: TGTGCCAGCAGACCCTTTAGCAGGGAGGATGGCTACACCTTC; CDR3 protein: CASRPFSREDGYTF
clone size: few; CDR3 length: 15; D gene: -; J gene: TRBJ2-7; V gene: TRBV21-1; CDR3 DNA: TGTGCCAGCATCCGGTACGGGGCGATAAGCTACGAGCAGTACTTC; CDR3 protein: CASIRYGAISYEQYF
clone size: -; CDR3 length: 13; D gene: -; J gene: TRBJ1-5; V gene: TRBV6-1; CDR3 DNA: TGTGCCAGCAGTGGCAACAGCGGTCAGCCCCAGCATTTT; CDR3 protein: CASSGNSGQPQHF
clone size: -; CDR3 length: 16; D gene: TRBD2; J gene: TRBJ2-3; V gene: TRBV7-3; CDR3 DNA: TGTGCCAGCAGCTTGGGACTAGCGGCAGGCCCAGATACGCAGTATTTT; CDR3 protein: CASSLGLAAGPDTQYF
clone size: -; CDR3 length: 17; D gene: TRBD2; J gene: TRBJ2-2; V gene: TRBV27; CDR3 DNA: TGTGCCAGCAGTTTACTAGCGGGAGGGCCGGGGGGCGGGGAGCTGTTTTTT; CDR3 protein: CASSLLAGGPGGGELFF
clone size: -; CDR3 length: 15; D gene: TRBD2; J gene: TRBJ2-1; V gene: TRBV9; CDR3 DNA: TGTGCCAGCAGCGTAGGGACTAGCGGGGTGAATGAGCAGTTCTTC; CDR3 protein: CASSVGTSGVNEQFF
clone size: -; CDR3 length: 17; D gene: TRBD1; J gene: TRBJ2-2; V gene: TRBV7-3; CDR3 DNA: TGTGCCAGCAGCCTTAAATCCGGGACAGTAAATGTCGGGGAGCTGTTTTTT; CDR3 protein: CASSLKSGTVNVGELFF
clone size: -; CDR3 length: 13; D gene: -; J gene: TRBJ2-2; V gene: TRBV7-6; CDR3 DNA: TGTGCCAGCAGCTTAGCGCAACTCGGGGAGCTGTTTTTT; CDR3 protein: CASSLAQLGELFF
clone size: -; CDR3 length: 16; D gene: -; J gene: TRBJ2-2; V gene: TRBV7-3; CDR3 DNA: TGTGCCAGCAGCTTAAGGGGAGGCCCGAACACCGGGGAGCTGTTTTTT; CDR3 protein: CASSLRGGPNTGELFF
clone size: -; CDR3 length: 14; D gene: TRBD2; J gene: TRBJ2-5; V gene: TRBV5-4; CDR3 DNA: TGTGCCAGCCGAAAGCGGGAGGGACGAGAGACCCAGTACTTC; CDR3 protein: CASRKREGRETQYF